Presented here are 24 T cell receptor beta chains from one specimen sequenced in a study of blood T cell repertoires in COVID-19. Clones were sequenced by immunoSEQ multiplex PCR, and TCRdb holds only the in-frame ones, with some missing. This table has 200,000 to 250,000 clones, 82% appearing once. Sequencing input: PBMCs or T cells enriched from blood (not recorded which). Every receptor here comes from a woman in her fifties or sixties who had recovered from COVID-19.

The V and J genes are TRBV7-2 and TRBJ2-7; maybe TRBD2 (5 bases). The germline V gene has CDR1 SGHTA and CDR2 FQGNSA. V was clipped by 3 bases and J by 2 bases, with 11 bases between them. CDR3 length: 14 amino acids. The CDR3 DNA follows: TGTGCCAGCAGCTTTGCCGGGATGACCTACGAGCAGTACTTC. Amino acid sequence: CASSFAGMTYEQYF.

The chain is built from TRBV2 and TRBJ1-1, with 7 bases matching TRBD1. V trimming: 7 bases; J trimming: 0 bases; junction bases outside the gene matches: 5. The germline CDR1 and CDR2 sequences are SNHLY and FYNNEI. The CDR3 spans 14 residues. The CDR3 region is CASTWTGLNTEAFF. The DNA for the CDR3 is TGTGCCAGCACCTGGACAGGCTTGAACACTGAAGCTTTCTTT. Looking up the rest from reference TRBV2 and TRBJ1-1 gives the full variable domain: EPEVTQTPSHQVTQMGQEVILRCVPISNHLYFYWYRQILGQKVEFLVSFYNNEISEKSEIFDDQFSVERPDGSNFTLKIRSTKLEDSAMYFCASTWTGLNTEAFFGQGTRLTVV.

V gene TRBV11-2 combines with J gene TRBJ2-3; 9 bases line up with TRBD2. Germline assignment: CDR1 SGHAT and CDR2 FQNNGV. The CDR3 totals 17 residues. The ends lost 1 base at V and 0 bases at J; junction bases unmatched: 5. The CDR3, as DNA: TGTGCCAGCAGCTTAGTTGGCGGGGGGGCTAGCACAGATACGCAGTATTTT. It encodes CASSLVGGGASTDTQYF.

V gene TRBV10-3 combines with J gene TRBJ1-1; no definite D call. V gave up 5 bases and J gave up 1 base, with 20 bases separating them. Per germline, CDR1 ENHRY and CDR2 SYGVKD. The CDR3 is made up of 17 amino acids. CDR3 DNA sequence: TGTGCCATCAGTAAAGGATTAGGTTCGGGGAAGAACACTGAAGCTTTCTTT. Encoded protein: CAISKGLGSGKNTEAFF.

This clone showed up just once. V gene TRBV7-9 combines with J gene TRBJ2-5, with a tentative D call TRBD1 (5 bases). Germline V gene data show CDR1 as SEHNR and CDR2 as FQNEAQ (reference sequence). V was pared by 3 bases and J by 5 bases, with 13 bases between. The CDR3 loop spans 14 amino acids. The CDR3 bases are TGTGCCAGCAGCTTCTCAGGGAACCGGGAGACCCAGTACTTC. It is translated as CASSFSGNRETQYF.

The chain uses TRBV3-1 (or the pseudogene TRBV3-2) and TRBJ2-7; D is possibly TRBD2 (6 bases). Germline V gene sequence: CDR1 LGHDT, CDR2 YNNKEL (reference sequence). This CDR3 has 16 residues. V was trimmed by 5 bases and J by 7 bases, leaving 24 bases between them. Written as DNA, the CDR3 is TGTGCCAGCAGCACGAATCCCAGCCCCGGGAGTAGTGAGCAGTACTTC. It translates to CASSTNPSPGSSEQYF.

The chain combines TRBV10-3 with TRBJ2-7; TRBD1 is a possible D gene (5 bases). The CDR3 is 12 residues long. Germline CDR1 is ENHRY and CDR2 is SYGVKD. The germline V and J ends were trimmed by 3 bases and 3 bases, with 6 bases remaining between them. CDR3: CAISEDSYEQYF. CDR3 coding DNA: TGTGCCATCAGTGAAGACAGCTACGAGCAGTACTTC.

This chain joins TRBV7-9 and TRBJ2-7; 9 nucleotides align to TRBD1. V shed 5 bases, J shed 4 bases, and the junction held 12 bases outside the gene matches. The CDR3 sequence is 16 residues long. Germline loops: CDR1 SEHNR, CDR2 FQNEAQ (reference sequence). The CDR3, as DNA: TGTGCCAGCAGCCCAGGCGGGACAGGGTCTGGATACGAGCAGTACTTC. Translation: CASSPGGTGSGYEQYF.

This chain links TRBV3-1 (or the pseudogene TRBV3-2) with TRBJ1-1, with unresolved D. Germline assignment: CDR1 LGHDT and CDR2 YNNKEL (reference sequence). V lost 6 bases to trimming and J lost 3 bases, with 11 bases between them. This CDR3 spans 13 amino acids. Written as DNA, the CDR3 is TGTGCCAGCAGTGAGCTTCTCGACACTGAAGCTTTCTTT. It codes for CASSELLDTEAFF.

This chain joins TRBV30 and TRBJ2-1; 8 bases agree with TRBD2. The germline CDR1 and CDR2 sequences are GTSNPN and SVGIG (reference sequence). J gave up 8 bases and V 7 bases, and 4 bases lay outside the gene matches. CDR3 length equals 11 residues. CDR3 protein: CALEREHEQFF. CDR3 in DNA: TGTGCCTTGGAGCGGGAGCATGAGCAGTTCTTC.

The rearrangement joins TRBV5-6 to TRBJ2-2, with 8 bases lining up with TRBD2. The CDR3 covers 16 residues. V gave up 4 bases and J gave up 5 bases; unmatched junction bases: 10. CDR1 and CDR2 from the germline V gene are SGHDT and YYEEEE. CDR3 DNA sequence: TGTGCCAGCAGCCCTCAACCGGGACTAGTGACCGGGGAGCTGTTTTTT. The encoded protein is CASSPQPGLVTGELFF.

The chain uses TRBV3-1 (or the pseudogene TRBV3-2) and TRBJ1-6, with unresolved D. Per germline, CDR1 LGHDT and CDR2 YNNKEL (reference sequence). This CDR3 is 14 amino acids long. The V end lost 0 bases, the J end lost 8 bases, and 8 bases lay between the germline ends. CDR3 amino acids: CASSQEFSDSPLHF. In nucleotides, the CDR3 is TGTGCCAGCAGCCAAGAATTCAGTGATTCACCCCTCCACTTT.

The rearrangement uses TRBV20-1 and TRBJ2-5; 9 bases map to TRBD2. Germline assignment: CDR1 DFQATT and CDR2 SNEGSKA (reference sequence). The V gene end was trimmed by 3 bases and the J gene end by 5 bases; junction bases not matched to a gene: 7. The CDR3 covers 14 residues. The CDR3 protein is CSASQAGGGETQYF. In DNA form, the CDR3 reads TGCAGTGCTAGTCAAGCGGGAGGCGGGGAGACCCAGTACTTC.

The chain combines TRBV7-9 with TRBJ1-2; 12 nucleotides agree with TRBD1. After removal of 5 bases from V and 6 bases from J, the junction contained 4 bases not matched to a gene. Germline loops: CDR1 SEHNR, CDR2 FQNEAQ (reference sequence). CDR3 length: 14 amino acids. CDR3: CASSIRDRGHGYTF. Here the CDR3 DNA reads TGTGCCAGCAGCATCCGGGACAGGGGGCATGGCTACACCTTC.

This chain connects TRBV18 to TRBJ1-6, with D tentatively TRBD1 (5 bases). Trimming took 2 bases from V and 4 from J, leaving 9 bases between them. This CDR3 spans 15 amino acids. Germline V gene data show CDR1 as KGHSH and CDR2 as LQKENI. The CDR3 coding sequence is TGTGCCAGCTCACCAAGTTCAGGGTATAATTCACCCCTCCACTTT. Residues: CASSPSSGYNSPLHF.

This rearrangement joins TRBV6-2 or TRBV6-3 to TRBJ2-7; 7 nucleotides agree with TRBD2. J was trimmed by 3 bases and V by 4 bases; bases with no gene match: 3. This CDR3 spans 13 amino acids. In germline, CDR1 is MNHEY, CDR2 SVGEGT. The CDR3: CASSSPSGYEQYF. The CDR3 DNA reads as TGTGCCAGCAGTTCTCCTAGCGGCTACGAGCAGTACTTC.

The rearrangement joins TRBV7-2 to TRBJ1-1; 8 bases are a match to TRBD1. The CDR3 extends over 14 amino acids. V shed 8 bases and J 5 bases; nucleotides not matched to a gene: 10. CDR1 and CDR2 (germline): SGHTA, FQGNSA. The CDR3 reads CASSGGRGGTEAFF. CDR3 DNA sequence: TGTGCCAGCTCAGGGGGCAGGGGAGGAACTGAAGCTTTCTTT.

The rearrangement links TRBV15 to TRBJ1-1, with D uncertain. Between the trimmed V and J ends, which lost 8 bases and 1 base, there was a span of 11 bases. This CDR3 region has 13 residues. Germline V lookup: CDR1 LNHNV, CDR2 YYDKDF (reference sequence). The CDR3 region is CATAVVGNTEAFF. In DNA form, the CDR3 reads TGTGCCACCGCGGTGGTAGGGAACACTGAAGCTTTCTTT. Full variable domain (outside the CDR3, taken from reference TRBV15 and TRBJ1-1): DAMVIQNPRYQVTQFGKPVTLSCSQTLNHNVMYWYQQKSSQAPKLLFHYYDKDFNNEADTPDNFQSRRPNTSFCFLDIRSPGLGDTAMYLCATAVVGNTEAFFGQGTRLTVV.

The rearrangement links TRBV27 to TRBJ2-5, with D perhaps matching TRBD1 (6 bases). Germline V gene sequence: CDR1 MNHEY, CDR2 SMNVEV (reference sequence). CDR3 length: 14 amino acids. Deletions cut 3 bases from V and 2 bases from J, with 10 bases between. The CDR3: CASSFQGQQETQYF. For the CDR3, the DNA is TGTGCCAGCAGTTTCCAAGGACAGCAAGAGACCCAGTACTTC.

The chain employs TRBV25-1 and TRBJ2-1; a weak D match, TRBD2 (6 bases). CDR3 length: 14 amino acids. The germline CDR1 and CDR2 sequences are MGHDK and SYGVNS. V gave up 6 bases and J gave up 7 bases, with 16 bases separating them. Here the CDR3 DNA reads TGTGCCAGCAGCCGCGGGGCCCCGGAGAATGAGCAGTTCTTC. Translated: CASSRGAPENEQFF.

Here the CDR3 reads CASSPSEARTDTQYF. The CDR3 DNA reads TGTGCCAGCAGCCCCTCCGAGGCCCGCACAGATACGCAGTATTTT. The chain joins TRBV7-2 to TRBJ2-3; D gene uncertain. Germline CDR1 and CDR2: SGHTA and FQGNSA. Trimming shortened V by 5 bases and J by 1 base, and 13 bases separated the two germline ends. The CDR3 spans 15 residues.

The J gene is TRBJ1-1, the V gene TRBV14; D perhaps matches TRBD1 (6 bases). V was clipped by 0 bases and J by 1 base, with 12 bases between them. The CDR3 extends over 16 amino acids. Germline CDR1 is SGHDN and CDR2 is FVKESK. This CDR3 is CASSQDLWGRNTEAFF. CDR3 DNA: TGTGCCAGCAGCCAAGATTTATGGGGGCGGAACACTGAAGCTTTCTTT.

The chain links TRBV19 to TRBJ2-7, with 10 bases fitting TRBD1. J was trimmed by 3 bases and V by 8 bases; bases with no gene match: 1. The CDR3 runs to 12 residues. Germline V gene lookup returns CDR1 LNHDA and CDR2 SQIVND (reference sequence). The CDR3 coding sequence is TGTGCCAGTGGGACAGGGGACTACGAGCAGTACTTC. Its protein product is CASGTGDYEQYF.

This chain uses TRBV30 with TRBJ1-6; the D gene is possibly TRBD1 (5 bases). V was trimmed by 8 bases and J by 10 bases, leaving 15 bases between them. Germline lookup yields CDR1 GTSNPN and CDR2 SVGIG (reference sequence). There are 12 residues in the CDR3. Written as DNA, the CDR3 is TGTGCCGCGGGACTCCAGGGCTCACCCCTCCACTTT. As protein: CAAGLQGSPLHF.